The sequence of this T cell receptor (beta chain) was determined in a study of T cell responses to AZD1222 COVID-19 vaccine. Germline trimming cut 0 bases from V and 5 bases from J; bases unmatched to any gene: 7. This CDR3 comprises 16 residues. CDR1 and CDR2 from the germline V gene are SGHKS and YYEKEE (reference sequence). This clone was picked up a small number of times. No antigen is known for it. Study-level results: Spike regions recognized by vaccine-associated CD4 TCRs spanned the protein, led by 160-218 and 743-854. In a largely white British group with more females than males, clonal diversity was possibly underestimated. Only six people who got AZD1222 tested seropositive at baseline.

TCRdb's table, derived via immunoSEQ multiplex PCR, lists solely in-frame clones and lacks some. The sample holds around 120,000 clones, about 85% seen once. The chain links TRBV5-5 to TRBJ2-5; 10 bases are shared with TRBD1. The specimen was peripheral blood, collected 28 days after the second AZD1222 dose. This sequence was found in an adult who received the AZD1222 COVID-19 vaccine. The CDR3 reads CASSLVGTGAGETQYF. The CDR3 nucleotides read TGTGCCAGCAGCTTGGTTGGGACAGGGGCGGGGGAGACCCAGTACTTC. The variable domain in full, completed from reference TRBV5-5 and TRBJ2-5, reads DAGVTQSPTHLIKTRGQQVTLRCSPISGHKSVSWYQQVLGQGPQFIFQYYEKEERGRGNFPDRFSARQFPNYSSELNVNALLLGDSALYLCASSLVGTGAGETQYFGPGTRLLVL.